The entry that follows covers one T cell receptor beta chain sequence. Its target is unknown. The sample comes from a study of cytomegalovirus exposure and HLA in healthy donors. With 60 Vbeta and 13 Jbeta primers, the PCR was carried out. The protocol was immunoSEQ multiplex PCR, while the TCRdb copy is restricted to in-frame clones and leaves out a portion. The table lists approximately 150,000 clones, 75% to 80% of them singletons. Study-wide findings and caveats: One variant, a missense change in DCLRE1C, was linked in a later analysis to TCR beta V- and J-gene trimming.

Each donor was healthy, and each was a bone marrow donor. J lost 5 bases, V lost 10 bases, and 15 bases had no gene match. The CDR3 has 16 residues. CDR1 and CDR2 from the germline V gene are SGHVS and FNYEAQ. Sequences were obtained from PBMCs. The source of this sequence is a woman aged 25 to 45 in good health and CMV-seronegative. This chain uses TRBV7-6 with TRBJ2-5, with 11 positions matching TRBD2. CDR3 coding DNA: TGTGCCACCGGCGCTATAGCGGGGGGGATAGGGGAGACCCAGTACTTC. It specifies CATGAIAGGIGETQYF.